The 17 T cell receptor beta chains reported below all come from one sample, sequenced in a study of cytomegalovirus exposure and HLA in healthy donors. The PCR had 60 Vbeta and 13 Jbeta primers. TCRdb's copy holds only in-frame clones and misses some; the assay was immunoSEQ multiplex PCR. The table for this sample gives 150,000 or so clones. Sequencing was performed on PBMCs. The receptor source for this set is a woman aged 55-75 years in good health and CMV-seronegative.

This chain connects TRBV27 to TRBJ1-5, with D hard to call. This CDR3 has 14 residues. The germline V gene has CDR1 MNHEY and CDR2 SMNVEV (reference sequence). Trimming left V 2 bases short and J 7 bases short, with 12 bases between. The DNA of the CDR3 is TGTGCCAGCAGTTTAATGAGTTTGGGCCAGCCCCAGCATTTT. It is translated as CASSLMSLGQPQHF.

V is TRBV10-3 and J is TRBJ2-7, with a weak D call TRBD2 (6 bases). CDR1 is ENHRY and CDR2 is SYGVKD in the germline V gene. The CDR3 length is 12 residues. Deletions cut 6 bases from V and 1 base from J, with 7 bases between. CDR3 in DNA: TGTGCCATCAGGGGAGGATCCTACGAGCAGTACTTC. It translates to CAIRGGSYEQYF.

This chain joins TRBV10-3 and TRBJ2-7, with D possibly being TRBD2 (5 bases). The V gene lost 7 bases and the J gene lost 3 bases, with 16 bases spanning the gap. The germline V gene has CDR1 ENHRY and CDR2 SYGVKD. The CDR3 has 14 residues. CDR3: CAIKRPGKDYEQYF. CDR3 bases: TGTGCCATCAAAAGGCCCGGGAAAGACTACGAGCAGTACTTC.

The V call is TRBV4-1, the J call TRBJ2-7, with TRBD2 as a possible D gene (6 bases). Trimming removed 1 base from V and 8 bases from J, with 18 bases in between. The germline gives CDR1 MGHRA, CDR2 YSYEKL. The CDR3 covers 15 residues. CDR3 residues: CASSQVAGTAGQQYF. CDR3 in DNA: TGCGCCAGCAGCCAAGTTGCGGGGACTGCCGGGCAGCAGTACTTC.

A word on this clone: Other DNA sequences in the sample encode the same CDR3. The gene calls are TRBV2 and TRBJ2-7, with a weak D call TRBD1 (5 bases). V was pared by 7 bases and J by 2 bases, with 9 bases between. This CDR3 is 12 amino acids long. Looked up from germline, CDR1 is SNHLY and CDR2 is FYNNEI. The CDR3, as DNA: TGTGCCAGCAATTCAGGGACCTACGAGCAGTACTTC. Encoded protein: CASNSGTYEQYF.

The chain has TRBV7-3 and TRBJ2-7; weak D call: TRBD1 (6 bases). Trimming shortened V by 2 bases and J by 5 bases, and 13 bases separated the two germline ends. CDR3 length: 14 amino acids. The germline V gene encodes CDR1 SGHTA and CDR2 FQGTGA. The CDR3 bases are TGTGCCAGCAGCTTACAGGGGATCGGCGACGAGCAGTACTTC. Translating it yields CASSLQGIGDEQYF.

The genes are TRBV19 and TRBJ2-7; the D gene is possibly TRBD1 (5 bases). CDR1 and CDR2 from the germline V gene are LNHDA and SQIVND (reference sequence). The V end lost 7 bases, the J end lost 2 bases, and 15 bases lay between the germline ends. This CDR3 region has 14 residues. The CDR3, as DNA: TGTGCCAGTAAAAGACAGCTTGGAGCCTACGAGCAGTACTTC. It codes for CASKRQLGAYEQYF.

The chain joins TRBV5-1 to TRBJ1-4; 10 nucleotides line up with TRBD1. Germline lookup yields CDR1 SGHRS and CDR2 YFSETQ. This CDR3 contains 15 residues. J lost 1 base, V lost 3 bases, and 0 bases had no gene match. This CDR3 reads CASSWDRGTNEKLFF. CDR3 sequence (DNA): TGCGCCAGCAGCTGGGACAGGGGAACTAATGAAAAACTGTTTTTT.

On this clone: The same CDR3 is also encoded by other DNA sequences in this sample. The J gene is TRBJ1-2, the V gene TRBV5-1; 7 bases fit TRBD1. Losses at the gene ends were 1 base for V and 3 bases for J; bases not matched to a gene: 3. The CDR3 has 14 amino acids. Germline V gives CDR1 SGHRS, CDR2 YFSETQ. The CDR3 DNA follows: TGCGCCAGCAGCTTGAGGCAGGGGGACTATGGCTACACCTTC. It specifies CASSLRQGDYGYTF.

This chain links TRBV9 with TRBJ2-7; TRBD1 matches at 9 bases. The germline V gene encodes CDR1 SGDLS and CDR2 YYNGEE. V trimming: 0 bases; J trimming: 5 bases; junction bases outside the gene matches: 3. The CDR3 has 14 residues. CDR3 region: CASSVGQGVDEQYF. The CDR3 bases are TGTGCCAGCAGCGTAGGACAGGGGGTTGACGAGCAGTACTTC.

V and J are TRBV11-2 and TRBJ2-1, with TRBD2 as a possible D gene (6 bases). This CDR3 contains 15 residues. The V end lost 6 bases, the J end lost 4 bases, and 16 bases lay between the germline ends. Germline lookup yields CDR1 SGHAT and CDR2 FQNNGV. The chain's CDR3 is CASSSLARGYNEQFF. CDR3 sequence (DNA): TGTGCCAGCAGTTCTCTAGCGCGTGGTTACAATGAGCAGTTCTTC.

The chain couples TRBV4-1 to TRBJ1-4; TRBD1 matches at 12 bases. Per germline, CDR1 MGHRA and CDR2 YSYEKL. The ends lost 3 bases at V and 7 bases at J; junction bases unmatched: 9. The CDR3 is made up of 17 amino acids. The CDR3 spells CASSHGPGQGAGEKLFF. The CDR3 DNA sequence: TGCGCCAGCAGCCACGGACCGGGACAGGGGGCTGGTGAAAAACTGTTTTTT.

The chain links TRBV4-1 to TRBJ2-3; tentatively, D is TRBD2 (5 bases). Per the germline V gene, CDR1 is MGHRA and CDR2 is YSYEKL. V dropped 0 bases and J dropped 8 bases, with 15 bases sitting between them. The CDR3 runs 15 residues. The CDR3 DNA is TGCGCCAGCAGCCAAGATGGAATAGGACTGCGTACGCAGTATTTT. Encoded protein: CASSQDGIGLRTQYF.

The rearrangement links TRBV7-8 to TRBJ1-1; tentative D call: TRBD1 (5 bases). Trimming pared 2 bases from V and 1 base from J, leaving 5 bases between. Germline assignment: CDR1 SGHVS and CDR2 FQNEAQ. The CDR3 extends over 13 amino acids. CDR3 region: CASSLQGNTEAFF. For the CDR3, the DNA is TGTGCCAGCAGCTTACAGGGGAACACTGAAGCTTTCTTT.

Regarding this clone: Other DNA sequences in the same sample also yield this CDR3. This sequence joins TRBV27 and TRBJ2-2; the D is unclear. CDR3 length: 12 residues. CDR1 is MNHEY and CDR2 is SMNVEV in the germline V gene (reference sequence). V shed 8 bases and J shed 4 bases, with 8 bases lying between them. The CDR3 here is CASDGGTGELFF. Here the CDR3 DNA reads TGTGCCAGCGACGGCGGCACCGGGGAGCTGTTTTTT.

The V and J genes are TRBV7-2 and TRBJ2-7; 10 bases fit TRBD1. Germline CDR1 reads SGHTA; CDR2 reads FQGNSA. V lost 1 base, J lost 4 bases, and 10 bases stayed unmatched. This CDR3 has 17 residues. The DNA of the CDR3 is TGTGCCAGCAGCTTAGGAGGTGGACAGGGGGTTTCGTACGAGCAGTACTTC. Its translation is CASSLGGGQGVSYEQYF.

This sequence joins TRBV7-9 and TRBJ2-2; TRBD2 agrees at 8 bases. The trim removed 3 bases at V and 1 base at J, leaving 13 bases unmatched. Germline V lookup: CDR1 SEHNR, CDR2 FQNEAQ (reference sequence). This CDR3 has 19 amino acids. The chain's CDR3 is CASSLPRGGAGENTGELFF. The DNA of the CDR3 is TGTGCCAGCAGCTTGCCGCGAGGGGGAGCGGGGGAGAACACCGGGGAGCTGTTTTTT.